One sample yielded the 14 T cell receptor beta chains listed below, sequenced in a study of blood T cell repertoires in COVID-19. Assay used: immunoSEQ multiplex PCR; TCRdb lists only in-frame clones, some missing. The profile shows 300,000 to 350,000 clones, 85% to 90% of them singletons. Material: peripheral blood. The receptors come from a woman in her forties or fifties with COVID-19, enrolled during active disease.

V and J are TRBV2 and TRBJ1-1, with a weak D call TRBD1 (5 bases). Trimming stripped 2 bases from V and 4 bases from J, with 8 bases between. The CDR3 loop spans 13 amino acids. Germline lookup yields CDR1 SNHLY and CDR2 FYNNEI. The CDR3 reads CASSETGVTEAFF. CDR3 bases: TGTGCCAGCAGTGAAACGGGGGTCACTGAAGCTTTCTTT.

The chain links TRBV5-5 to TRBJ2-2; 12 bases are a match to TRBD2. CDR1 and CDR2 from the germline V gene are SGHKS and YYEKEE (reference sequence). Trimming took 5 bases from V and 8 from J; bases not matched to a gene: 10. There are 16 residues in the CDR3. This CDR3 reads CASRPTSGSPRGELFF. As DNA, the CDR3 is TGTGCCAGCAGACCGACTAGCGGGAGTCCGAGGGGGGAGCTGTTTTTT. The whole variable domain, filled in from reference TRBV5-5 and TRBJ2-2, reads DAGVTQSPTHLIKTRGQQVTLRCSPISGHKSVSWYQQVLGQGPQFIFQYYEKEERGRGNFPDRFSARQFPNYSSELNVNALLLGDSALYLCASRPTSGSPRGELFFGEGSRLTVL.

The chain joins TRBV12-3 or TRBV12-4 to TRBJ1-2; D is unclear. This CDR3 has 13 residues. With 5 bases removed from V and 2 bases from J, the gap between germline ends came to 9 bases. The CDR3 region has the DNA TGTGCCAGCAGTCCGACGACAAACTATGGCTACACCTTC. Amino acids: CASSPTTNYGYTF.

The count of this clone is one. This chain links TRBV6-5 with TRBJ2-7, with TRBD2 identical over 11 bases. Germline trimming cut 8 bases from V and 7 bases from J; bases unmatched to any gene: 10. Germline values: CDR1 MNHEY, CDR2 SVGAGI. The CDR3 totals 14 residues. CDR3 in amino acids: CASGTSGLLSEQYF. CDR3 bases: TGTGCCAGCGGGACTAGCGGACTACTGAGTGAGCAGTACTTC.

The chain recombines TRBV18 with TRBJ2-7, with 8 positions matching TRBD2. V gave up 6 bases and J gave up 2 bases; unmatched junction bases: 6. The CDR3 extends over 14 amino acids. From germline, CDR1 is KGHSH and CDR2 LQKENI. Here the CDR3 reads CASSATSDAYEQYF. The DNA of the CDR3 is TGTGCCAGCTCTGCGACTAGCGACGCCTACGAGCAGTACTTC.

The rearrangement joins TRBV27 to TRBJ1-2; 9 nucleotides align to TRBD1. The V gene end was trimmed by 8 bases and the J gene end by 2 bases; junction bases not matched to a gene: 12. The germline CDR1 and CDR2 sequences are MNHEY and SMNVEV (reference sequence). This CDR3 has 16 residues. The CDR3 protein is CASSIRTGEWNYGYTF. The CDR3 DNA follows: TGTGCCAGCTCAATTAGGACAGGGGAGTGGAACTATGGCTACACCTTC.

The V and J genes are TRBV29-1 and TRBJ1-1, with D possibly being TRBD1 (5 bases). Between the trimmed V and J ends, which lost 6 bases and 0 bases, there was a span of 14 bases. The length of the CDR3 is 14 residues. Germline V gene sequence: CDR1 SQVTM, CDR2 ANQGSEA. CDR3 in DNA: TGCAGCGTCGCGGCGGGGCTTTTGAACACTGAAGCTTTCTTT. The encoded protein is CSVAAGLLNTEAFF. The variable domain in full, with the rest retrieved from reference TRBV29-1 and TRBJ1-1, is SAVISQKPSRDICQRGTSLTIQCQVDSQVTMMFWYRQQPGQSLTLIATANQGSEATYESGFVIDKFPISRPNLTFSTLTVSNMSPEDSSIYLCSVAAGLLNTEAFFGQGTRLTVV.

The CDR3 region has the DNA TGTGCCAGCAGCCGTTCAGGGGCAGCGGGACAAGAGACCCAGTACTTC. Encoded protein: CASSRSGAAGQETQYF. This chain connects TRBV3-1 (or the pseudogene TRBV3-2) to TRBJ2-5, with D tentatively TRBD2 (7 bases). The germline CDR1 and CDR2 sequences are LGHDT and YNNKEL (reference sequence). V dropped 4 bases and J dropped 2 bases, with 17 bases sitting between them. There are 16 residues in the CDR3.

The V and J genes are TRBV11-3 and TRBJ1-1; D is unclear. The CDR3 loop spans 13 amino acids. The V gene's germline CDR1 is SGHNT and CDR2 YENEEA. Trimming left V 5 bases short and J 4 bases short, with 11 bases between. CDR3 loop: CASSPRSGTEAFF. DNA for the CDR3: TGTGCCAGCAGCCCAAGGTCGGGCACTGAAGCTTTCTTT.

This sequence joins TRBV10-3 and TRBJ1-2; D is possibly TRBD1 (5 bases). CDR3 size: 14 residues. Per the germline V gene, CDR1 is ENHRY and CDR2 is SYGVKD. V was pared by 5 bases and J by 8 bases, with 18 bases between. The CDR3 spells CAISLGGLSVGYTF. The CDR3 bases are TGTGCCATCAGTCTGGGGGGTCTTAGCGTAGGCTACACCTTC.

CDR3 bases: TGTGCCAGTAGTTTTCCCGACAGGGGATGGAGGAATGAGCAGTTCTTC. Encoded protein: CASSFPDRGWRNEQFF. The rearrangement joins TRBV19 to TRBJ2-1; 8 positions agree with TRBD1. The CDR3 extends over 16 amino acids. Looked up from germline, CDR1 is LNHDA and CDR2 is SQIVND (reference sequence). V lost 5 bases and J lost 7; bases outside the gene matches: 13.

V gene TRBV7-2 combines with J gene TRBJ1-2; 7 positions agree with TRBD1. Germline assignment: CDR1 SGHTA and CDR2 FQGNSA. The CDR3 totals 16 residues. J lost 0 bases, V lost 5 bases, and 9 bases had no gene match. The CDR3, as DNA: TGTGCCAGCAGCCCCCCCCGGGACAGCTCTAACTATGGCTACACCTTC. Translation gives CASSPPRDSSNYGYTF.

This clone came up a few times. The gene calls are TRBV19 and TRBJ2-3; tentative D call: TRBD2 (7 bases). The germline V gene encodes CDR1 LNHDA and CDR2 SQIVND (reference sequence). This CDR3 has 15 amino acids. With 3 bases removed from V and 0 bases from J, the gap between germline ends came to 10 bases. The CDR3 DNA reads TGTGCCAGTAGTATGGGGGGGGCAAGCACAGATACGCAGTATTTT. Amino acids: CASSMGGASTDTQYF. Drawing the rest from reference TRBV19 and TRBJ2-3, the complete variable domain is DGGITQSPKYLFRKEGQNVTLSCEQNLNHDAMYWYRQDPGQGLRLIYYSQIVNDFQKGDIAEGYSVSREKKESFPLTVTSAQKNPTAFYLCASSMGGASTDTQYFGPGTRLTVL.

The chain carries TRBV19 and TRBJ1-4, with TRBD1 matching over 9 bases. V was pared by 6 bases and J by 5 bases, with 4 bases of the junction left unmatched. Germline-derived CDR1 and CDR2 are LNHDA and SQIVND (reference sequence). The CDR3 runs 14 residues. The CDR3 loop is CASRDRGANEKLFF. The CDR3 DNA sequence: TGTGCCAGTAGGGACAGGGGCGCGAATGAAAAACTGTTTTTT.